A selection of T cell receptor beta chains follows, all from one sample in a study of T-cell reconstitution after alpha-beta-depleted transplantation in children. TCRdb passed the PCR reads through MiXCR, listing each CDR3 protein once. The table lists hundreds of thousands of distinct CDR3 sequences, 10% to 15% of them singletons. Sequences were derived from PBMCs, mostly from graft donor cells, sampled 360 days after TCRalphabeta/CD19-depleted stem cell transplant. The source is a male patient between 5 and 17 years old who had a stem cell transplant for acute myeloid leukemia, so the T cells may come from the graft donor. Each CDR3 is given with its conserved first and last residue. The D gene is left open where the match is weak. Size is stated for part of the rows, as once, few or many counts, or as a class when the clone is expanded.

j_call,v_call,clone_size,d_call,cdr3_nt,cdr3_aa
TRBJ2-2,TRBV7-3,many,TRBD2,TGTGCCAGCAGCTTTGAGCGGGAGGGCCACGGCGGGGAGCTGTTTTTT,CASSFEREGHGGELFF
TRBJ2-4,TRBV28,-,TRBD2,TGTGCCAGCAGGGGCCTAGCGGGAGGTTCCAAAAACATTCAGTACTTC,CASRGLAGGSKNIQYF
TRBJ2-7,TRBV9,few,-,TGTGCCAGCAGCGTAGGTTTGGACGAGCAGTACTTC,CASSVGLDEQYF
TRBJ2-7,TRBV20-1,-,TRBD1,TGCAGTGCTCGACAGGGGGCGGCCTACTACGAGCAGTACTTC,CSARQGAAYYEQYF
TRBJ1-1,TRBV7-2,few,-,TGTGCCAGCAGCTTGCTCAAAGGGTACACTGAAGCTTTCTTT,CASSLLKGYTEAFF
TRBJ1-1,TRBV14,-,-,TGTGCCAGCAGCTTCTTACCCAGTGAAGCTTTCTTT,CASSFLPSEAFF
TRBJ2-1,TRBV5-1,many,-,TGCGCCAGCAGCTTGACTAGCACGGGGAATGAGCAGTTCTTC,CASSLTSTGNEQFF
TRBJ1-1,TRBV7-9,-,-,TGTGCCAGCAGCTTAAGTCGGCCGAGGAACACTGAAGCTTTCTTT,CASSLSRPRNTEAFF
TRBJ2-2,TRBV6-1,-,-,TGTGCCAGCAGTGAACTAGCTGAGACCGGGGAGCTGTTTTTT,CASSELAETGELFF
TRBJ2-7,TRBV28,-,-,TGTGCCAGCAGTCCCTGGGGGCAGGGTGAGTACGAGCAGTACTTC,CASSPWGQGEYEQYF
TRBJ2-7,TRBV20-1,few,-,TGCAGTGCTAGTGCCGGAGAGCAGTACTTC,CSASAGEQYF
TRBJ2-7,TRBV29-1,few,-,TGCAGCGTCCCTGGACCCTTCTCCTACGAGCAGTACTTC,CSVPGPFSYEQYF
TRBJ2-7,TRBV29-1,many,-,TGCAGCGTCCCTCGGGCGGGGACACTAGGGGGGCAGTACTTC,CSVPRAGTLGGQYF
TRBJ2-2,TRBV4-3,few,TRBD2,TGCGCCAGCAGCCCCCCGGGACTAGCGGTAAACACCGGGGAGCTGTTTTTT,CASSPPGLAVNTGELFF
TRBJ2-2,TRBV3-1,-,TRBD2,TGTGCCAGCGGGCCCCTAGCGGCGAACACCGGGGAGCTGTTTTTT,CASGPLAANTGELFF
TRBJ2-7,TRBV15,-,-,TGTGCCACCAGCAGCTATGCGGGGCCCTTGGGCTACGAGCAGTACTTC,CATSSYAGPLGYEQYF
TRBJ2-1,TRBV12-3/TRBV12-4,many,TRBD1,TGTGCCAGCACCGGGACAGGATGGGTTCAGCAGTTCTTC,CASTGTGWVQQFF
TRBJ2-2,TRBV6-2/TRBV6-3,-,-,TGTGCCAGCAGTTACTCTTACACCGGGGAGCTGTTTTTT,CASSYSYTGELFF
TRBJ2-1,TRBV30,-,-,TGTGCCTATACGACTTCCACCTCCTACAATGAGCAGTTCTTC,CAYTTSTSYNEQFF
TRBJ2-5,TRBV15,few,TRBD2,TGTGCCACCAGCAGAGCCAAAATGGGACTAGCGGGAGAGACCCAGTACTTC,CATSRAKMGLAGETQYF
TRBJ1-1,TRBV5-1,-,-,TGCGCCAGCAGCTTGGCCTGGGGGGTGGGAACGTACACTGAAGCTTTCTTT,CASSLAWGVGTYTEAFF
TRBJ2-7,TRBV20-1,few,-,TGCAGTGCTAGACGGTCCCTTGAGCAGTACTTC,CSARRSLEQYF
TRBJ1-4,TRBV29-1,many,TRBD1,TGCAGCGTCCTAACGGGACAGGGGGCAGAAAAACTGTTTTTT,CSVLTGQGAEKLFF
TRBJ2-1,TRBV20-1,few,-,-,CSASQVVGAGTVF
TRBJ2-5,TRBV28,few,-,TGTGCCAGCAGTTTTGAGGGGTGGGGGACCCAGTACTTC,CASSFEGWGTQYF
TRBJ2-1,TRBV12-3/TRBV12-4,-,TRBD2,TGTGCCAGCAGCATACTAGCGGACAACTACAATGAGCAGTTCTTC,CASSILADNYNEQFF
TRBJ2-1,TRBV10-3,-,TRBD2,TGTGCCATCACTCCTAGCGGGGCAGGCAATGAGCAGTTCTTC,CAITPSGAGNEQFF
TRBJ1-2,TRBV7-3,few,-,TGTGCCAGCAGCTTAACTCACGCCGGCTATGGCTACACCTTC,CASSLTHAGYGYTF
TRBJ1-2,TRBV20-1,few,-,TGCAGTGCTAGTCCAGGATCGGAATATGGCTACACCTTC,CSASPGSEYGYTF
TRBJ2-7,TRBV6-5,-,TRBD2,TGTGCCAGCAGTTCCGGACTAGCGGGAGTTGGGTACGAGCAGTACTTC,CASSSGLAGVGYEQYF
TRBJ2-1,TRBV4-2,few,-,TGTGCCAGCAGCCACGGGCTAGCAGCGGGCCATGAGCAGTTCTTC,CASSHGLAAGHEQFF
TRBJ2-5,TRBV15,-,TRBD2,TGTGCCACCAGGGACTTGGGACTAGAGGAGACCCAGTACTTC,CATRDLGLEETQYF
TRBJ2-6,TRBV10-3,-,-,TGTGCCATTGGGGGGGCCTCTGGGGCCAACGTCCTGACTTTC,CAIGGASGANVLTF
TRBJ2-7,TRBV15,-,-,TGTGCCACCAGCAAACCGTCGACAGTTACCTACGAGCAGTACTTC,CATSKPSTVTYEQYF
TRBJ2-1,TRBV5-1,many,-,TGCGCCAGCAGCCCCGGCCGTATCAATGAGCAGTTCTTC,CASSPGRINEQFF
TRBJ2-1,TRBV4-3,many,TRBD2,TGCGCCAGCAGCGGCCGGGGACTAGCGGGAGCCAAGCAGTTCTTC,CASSGRGLAGAKQFF
TRBJ2-4,TRBV7-3,-,-,TGTGCCAGCAGCCCGGGGACCGATGAAAACATTCAGTACTTC,CASSPGTDENIQYF
TRBJ2-3,TRBV7-2,many,-,TGTGCCAGCAGCTTAGAGGTGGGACTTTCCACAGATACGCAGTATTTT,CASSLEVGLSTDTQYF
TRBJ2-3,TRBV7-3,-,TRBD2,TGTGCCAGCAGCCCTGTGGGGGTAGCGGGAGGTTTCAGGGATACGCAGTATTTT,CASSPVGVAGGFRDTQYF
TRBJ2-1,TRBV27,many,-,TGTGCCAGCAGTTTATCGGGCGGGCCATACAATGAGCAGTTCTTC,CASSLSGGPYNEQFF
TRBJ1-1,TRBV30,-,TRBD1,TGTGCCTGGAGCGGGACAGGCTTACCCTCCAAAGCTTTCTTT,CAWSGTGLPSKAFF
TRBJ2-1,TRBV4-3,few,TRBD2,TGCGCCAGCAGCCAAGACCCGATGACTAGCGGGACGGATGAGCAGTTCTTC,CASSQDPMTSGTDEQFF
TRBJ2-7,TRBV20-1,few,-,TGCAGTGCGGAATCCCGGGCCCTAGGGAAATACGAGCAGTACTTC,CSAESRALGKYEQYF
TRBJ1-1,TRBV4-2,few,TRBD1,TGTGCCAGCAGCCAGGACCGGGACAGAGACGAACCCAGGGACACTGAAGCTTTCTTT,CASSQDRDRDEPRDTEAFF
TRBJ2-1,TRBV7-2,few,-,TGTGCCAGCAGTATAGGCGGGACAGCCCCTACAAATGAGCAGTTCTTC,CASSIGGTAPTNEQFF
TRBJ2-2,TRBV12-3/TRBV12-4,many,TRBD1,TGTGCCAGCAGCGGACAGGGAGTTAACACCGGGGAGCTGTTTTTT,CASSGQGVNTGELFF
TRBJ2-6,TRBV5-1,-,-,TGCGCCAGCAGCTTGGATATGGGCTCTGGGGCCAACGTCCTGACTTTC,CASSLDMGSGANVLTF
TRBJ1-1,TRBV7-2,-,-,TGTGCCAGCAGCTTAGGTCAGGGATACACTGAAGCTTTCTTT,CASSLGQGYTEAFF
TRBJ1-2,TRBV28,many,-,TGTGCCAGCAGTTCACACACGACAGGCTATGGCTACACCTTC,CASSSHTTGYGYTF
TRBJ2-6,TRBV7-2,few,TRBD2,TGTGCCAGCAGCTCCTTACGGGGGGGAGGTGGGGCCAACGTCCTGACTTTC,CASSSLRGGGGANVLTF
TRBJ2-4,TRBV29-1,few,TRBD2,TGCAGCGTTTTGGCTAGCGGGAGTAGCGGCATTCAGTACTTC,CSVLASGSSGIQYF
TRBJ2-1,TRBV19,-,-,TGTGCCAGTACCTCGAGGCCGTGGGAGCCCTACAATGAGCAGTTCTTC,CASTSRPWEPYNEQFF
TRBJ2-7,TRBV12-3/TRBV12-4,once,-,TGTGCCAGCAGATGGTCCGAGGCTACTTCCTACGAGCAGTACTTC,CASRWSEATSYEQYF
TRBJ1-1,TRBV10-3,few,TRBD1,TGTGCCATCAGTGAGACGACAGGGTTAACTAACACTGAAGCTTTCTTT,CAISETTGLTNTEAFF